The 9 T cell receptor beta chains reported below all come from one sample, sequenced in a study of T cells after yellow fever vaccination. TCRdb re-analysed the 5' RACE reads in MiXCR, keeping a single row per CDR3 protein. Here the sample spans about 400,000 distinct CDR3 sequences, under 7.5% being singletons. The starting material was PBMCs, obtained 5 days after the yellow fever booster vaccination. The receptors here all came from a man aged 25 to 40 who received the YFV17D yellow fever vaccine.

This clonotype was counted only a few times. The rearrangement links TRBV20-1 to TRBJ2-7; a possible D gene is TRBD2 (6 bases). The CDR3 has 16 residues. Per germline, CDR1 DFQATT and CDR2 SNEGSKA (reference sequence). Trimming took 1 base from V and 2 from J, leaving 18 bases between them. The CDR3 region is CSARGAEGLRTYEQYF. The CDR3 DNA is TGCAGTGCTAGAGGGGCCGAGGGACTGAGAACCTACGAGCAGTACTTC.

This clonotype was counted at least ten times. The rearrangement uses TRBV7-9 and TRBJ2-7; no reliable D call. CDR3 length equals 12 residues. V shed 2 bases and J shed 4 bases, with 6 bases lying between them. The germline V gene encodes CDR1 SEHNR and CDR2 FQNEAQ (reference sequence). CDR3: CASSLSLYEQYF. CDR3 DNA: TGTGCCAGCAGCTTATCTCTTTACGAGCAGTACTTC.

Only a few counts were recorded for this clonotype. This rearrangement joins TRBV12-3 or TRBV12-4 to TRBJ2-3, with TRBD2 identical over 15 bases. This CDR3 region has 20 residues. V lost 1 base, J lost 0 bases, and 8 bases stayed unmatched. The CDR3 DNA reads TGTGCCAGCAGTTTAGTCCCGGGACTAGCGGGAGGCGTTAGCACAGATACGCAGTATTTT. Translation: CASSLVPGLAGGVSTDTQYF.

This clonotype was counted only a few times. V usage is TRBV6-4 and J usage is TRBJ1-1; D remains ambiguous. V lost 0 bases and J 11 bases, leaving 4 bases between the germline ends. Per germline, CDR1 MRHNA and CDR2 SNTAGT. The CDR3 extends over 10 amino acids. The CDR3 DNA reads TGTGCCAGCAGTGACTCCGGTGCTTTCTTT. It is translated as CASSDSGAFF.

The CDR3 DNA sequence: TGTGCCAGCACCCCCCTAAGACGGACAGGCTATTCCTACGAGCAGTACTTC. Translation: CASTPLRRTGYSYEQYF. The chain recombines TRBV2 with TRBJ2-7; TRBD1 aligns across 7 bases. With V trimmed by 7 bases and J by 1 base, 16 bases remained unmatched. Germline V gene lookup returns CDR1 SNHLY and CDR2 FYNNEI. The CDR3 contains 17 residues.

This clonotype was observed a handful of times. J is TRBJ2-5 and V is TRBV29-1; D possibly corresponds to TRBD2 (6 bases). V was trimmed by 8 bases and J by 5 bases, leaving 18 bases between them. Germline loops: CDR1 SQVTM, CDR2 ANQGSEA. This CDR3 region has 13 residues. CDR3 sequence: CSSGGVAGETQYF. The CDR3 nucleotides read TGCAGCTCCGGAGGGGTGGCAGGGGAGACCCAGTACTTC.

This clonotype was counted many times. The V and J genes are TRBV6-2 or TRBV6-3 and TRBJ1-1, with 9 bases aligning to TRBD1. Germline-derived CDR1 and CDR2 are MNHEY and SVGEGT. This CDR3 is built from 16 residues. J gave up 3 bases and V 7 bases, and 12 bases lay outside the gene matches. The CDR3 sequence is CASILRRTGVDTEAFF. In DNA, the CDR3 is TGTGCCAGCATTCTCCGACGGACAGGGGTTGACACTGAAGCTTTCTTT.

This clonotype was detected ten times or more. The genes are TRBV14 and TRBJ2-3, with 8 nucleotides matching TRBD2. Unmatched junction bases numbered 5, after V lost 5 bases and J lost 4 bases. Germline V lookup: CDR1 SGHDN, CDR2 FVKESK. The CDR3 extends over 14 amino acids. In nucleotides, the CDR3 is TGTGCCAGCAGCGTACGGACTAGCTCAGATACGCAGTATTTT. Translating it yields CASSVRTSSDTQYF.

This clonotype was seen repeatedly, ten times or more. V and J are TRBV12-3 or TRBV12-4 and TRBJ2-3; TRBD2 matches 7 bases. Trimming cost V 3 bases and J 1 base; bases outside gene matches: 13. This CDR3 is 18 amino acids long. The CDR3 sequence: CASSFYGTTRPRTDTQYF. The CDR3 region has the DNA TGTGCCAGCAGTTTCTATGGGACTACCCGCCCCCGCACAGATACGCAGTATTTT.